In this sample, the clone carrying this TCR beta chain turned up a few times. Its target is not known. The investigators reverse transcribed all of the isolated RNA, so they sequenced expressed TCRB transcripts. Libraries were prepared by immunoSEQ multiplex PCR; TCRdb keeps only in-frame clonotypes and omits some of them. The sample includes hundreds of thousands of clones, more than 12% of them seen just once. The data are from a study of beta chain features in type 1 diabetes. Study overall: Cell yields, age and gender were similar between patients and healthy donors.

Overall study findings and caveats: Healthy donors had naive, central memory and Treg TCRB repertoires that appeared less similar than those seen among patients. Short templates might get an advantage during PCR, and this would be equal in patients and controls. The study found moderately but significantly shorter TCRB CDR3s in all four CD4+ subsets of Type 1 diabetes patients.

The germline V gene encodes CDR1 SGHTA and CDR2 FQGNSA. The CDR3 sequence is 16 residues long. The ends were cut back, 3 bases at V and 2 bases at J, with 13 bases in the middle. The sample consisted of naive CD4+ T cells from blood. This TCR was recovered from a man aged 18 to 30 with type 1 diabetes. This rearrangement joins TRBV7-2 to TRBJ2-2; tentative D call: TRBD1 (6 bases). The CDR3 DNA follows: TGTGCCAGCAGCTTCCGAGGGACACCAAACACCGGGGAGCTGTTTTTT. It specifies CASSFRGTPNTGELFF.